This record concerns one T cell receptor beta chain sequence. Its antigen is currently unknown. At one boundary the junction diverges from the germline segment, which might be a read error. Amplification yielded TCR beta CDR3 regions, with RNA transcripts as the source. The primer set for the first-round RT-PCR of the TCR CDR3 was HTBI. TCRdb re-analysed the multiplex PCR reads in MiXCR, keeping a single row per CDR3 protein. The sample carries over 350,000 distinct CDR3 sequences, under 20% recorded once. In the ophthalmopathy cohort, Clinical Activity Score was at least 3, NOSPECS grade at least 4, and duration under 3 months. Fresh peripheral blood, approximately 9.6 ml, yielded the PBMCs. This sample was included in a study of T cells in Graves' hyperthyroidism and ophthalmopathy. CDR1 and CDR2 (germline): SSHAT, FNYEAQ (reference sequence). This CDR3 spans 16 amino acids. Whole-study results and caveats: In the analysis, a 13 V-J model separated ophthalmopathy from stable hyperthyroidism. Most expanded thyroid clonotypes above 0.001 also appeared in blood.

This sequence originates from a man younger than 30 with Graves' ophthalmopathy. This chain links TRBV7-7 with TRBJ2-5, with 10 nucleotides matching TRBD1. What was sequenced was blood. This CDR3 reads CASSSGWDRGSQTQYF. Written as DNA, the CDR3 is TGTGCTAGCAGCTCGGGATGGGACAGGGGAAGCCAGACCCAGTACTTC.